Sequencing of this T cell receptor (beta chain) was carried out in a study of glioma-infiltrating T cells. Study-level results: Above-expected tissue-blood divergence occurred in all gliomas, most in low-grade ones.

Using RNA template, CDR3s of TCR alpha and beta were amplified with iRepertoire arm-PCR. One entry per CDR3 protein, called by TCRdb with MiXCR from the multiplex PCR reads. The sample lists about 180,000 distinct CDR3 sequences, around 40% occurring once. The length of the CDR3 is 15 residues. Trimming removed 4 bases from V and 5 bases from J; junction bases left unmatched: 9. Germline V gene data show CDR1 as SGHNT and CDR2 as YYREEE (reference sequence). This clonotype was observed a handful of times. Its antigen is currently unknown. The sequenced sample consisted of glioma tissue, nonneoplastic brain tissue, or PBMCs (not recorded which). The source is a human donor with low-grade glioma or glioblastoma, undergoing nonglioma brain surgery, or in good health (not recorded which). The chain links TRBV5-4 to TRBJ2-1; 7 nucleotides align to TRBD1. The CDR3 sequence: CASSATGAGDNEQFF. DNA of the CDR3: TGTGCCAGCAGCGCCACAGGGGCAGGGGACAATGAGCAGTTCTTC.